The clone carrying this T cell receptor (beta chain) qualifies as medium-sized (0.01 to 0.1%). Its target is not known. The V and J ends lost 5 bases and 1 base respectively, with 12 bases between them. The CDR3 consists of 14 residues. CDR1 and CDR2 from the germline V gene are LNHNV and YYDKDF (reference sequence). Investigators sought sequencing depths of between 1 in 200,000 and 1 in 1 million T cells. The method was immunoSEQ multiplex PCR; TCRdb's version includes in-frame clones alone and lacks a portion of them. The table lists tens of thousands of clones, more than 70% of them singletons. The data were obtained in a study of cytotoxic CD8 clonotypes in ibrutinib-treated CLL. Study-wide context: After a median of approximately 70 months, 14 patients stayed remitted and approximately 12 progressed; responses had been partial in 24 and complete in 2. Study-level findings and limits: The public clonotypes identified were infrequent and showed contraction or stability on treatment. Circulating CD8+ T-cell counts were tracked by baseline clonality, which exceeded that of age-matched healthy donors.

This receptor was taken from a human donor with chronic lymphocytic leukemia. The chain joins TRBV15 to TRBJ2-7; D perhaps matches TRBD1 (6 bases). Source: PBMCs, taken after 12 months of ibrutinib treatment. CDR3: CATSQQGDSYEQYF. Written as DNA, the CDR3 is TGTGCCACCAGCCAACAGGGAGATTCCTACGAGCAGTACTTC.